The source of this T cell receptor beta chain is a study of cytomegalovirus exposure and HLA in healthy donors. V gave up 10 bases and J gave up 4 bases; unmatched junction bases: 8. From germline, CDR1 is MNHNY and CDR2 SVGAGI (reference sequence). There are 14 residues in the CDR3. With 60 Vbeta and 13 Jbeta primers, the PCR was carried out. Assay used: immunoSEQ multiplex PCR; TCRdb lists only in-frame clones, some missing. The profile shows 160,000 or so clones, around 84% of them singletons. This clone was counted once. The sequencing input was PBMCs. The rearrangement links TRBV6-6 to TRBJ2-3; 10 bases match TRBD2. This sequence originates from a man aged 50 to 60 in good health and CMV-seropositive. DNA for the CDR3: TGTGCCACCCAGCGGGGGGGCTTTTCAGATACGCAGTATTTT. This sequence encodes CATQRGGFSDTQYF.